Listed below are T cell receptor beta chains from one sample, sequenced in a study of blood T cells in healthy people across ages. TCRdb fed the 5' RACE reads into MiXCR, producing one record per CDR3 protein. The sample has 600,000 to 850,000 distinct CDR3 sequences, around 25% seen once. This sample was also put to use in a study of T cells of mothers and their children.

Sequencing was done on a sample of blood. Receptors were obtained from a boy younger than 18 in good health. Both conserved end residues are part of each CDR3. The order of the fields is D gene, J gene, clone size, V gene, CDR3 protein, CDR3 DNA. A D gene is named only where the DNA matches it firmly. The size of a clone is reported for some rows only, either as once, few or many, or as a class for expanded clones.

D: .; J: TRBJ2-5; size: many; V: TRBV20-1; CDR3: CSARAQETQYF; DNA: TGCAGTGCTCGAGCTCAAGAGACCCAGTACTTC
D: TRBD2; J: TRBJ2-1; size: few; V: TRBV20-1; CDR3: CSASTGTSGKQFF; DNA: TGCAGTGCTAGTACCGGGACTAGCGGGAAACAGTTCTTC
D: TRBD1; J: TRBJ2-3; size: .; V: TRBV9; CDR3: CASSAQTGGAGTDTQYF; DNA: TGTGCCAGCAGCGCACAGACAGGGGGCGCCGGGACAGATACGCAGTATTTT
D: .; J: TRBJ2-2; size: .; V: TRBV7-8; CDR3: CASSLGVTTGELFF; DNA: TGTGCCAGCAGCTTAGGTGTGACAACCGGGGAGCTGTTTTTT
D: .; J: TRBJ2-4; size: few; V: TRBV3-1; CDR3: CASSPKGDIQYF; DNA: TGTGCCAGCAGTCCAAAAGGGGACATTCAGTACTTC
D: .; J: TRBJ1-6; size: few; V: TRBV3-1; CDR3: CASSQDVGDSPLHF; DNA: TGTGCCAGCAGCCAAGATGTGGGGGACTCACCCCTCCACTTT
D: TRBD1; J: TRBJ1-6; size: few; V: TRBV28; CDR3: CASSQDRGWSPLHF; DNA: TGTGCCAGCAGTCAAGACAGGGGCTGGTCACCCCTCCACTTT
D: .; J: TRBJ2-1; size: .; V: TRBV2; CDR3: CASTPGVSYEQFF; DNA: TGTGCCAGCACCCCCGGGGTTAGTTATGAGCAGTTCTTC
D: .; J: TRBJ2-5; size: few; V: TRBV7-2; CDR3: CASSWRRDAQETQYF; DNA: TGTGCCAGCAGCTGGCGCCGGGACGCCCAAGAGACCCAGTACTTC
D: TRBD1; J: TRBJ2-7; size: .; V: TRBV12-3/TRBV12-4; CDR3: CASTLGSGQGAYEQYF; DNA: TGTGCCAGCACTTTAGGGAGTGGACAGGGGGCTTACGAGCAGTACTTC
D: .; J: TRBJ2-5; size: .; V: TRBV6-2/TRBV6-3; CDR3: CASRKPGQETQYF; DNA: TGTGCCAGCAGGAAACCCGGCCAAGAGACCCAGTACTTC
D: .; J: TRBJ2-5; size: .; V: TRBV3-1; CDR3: CASSQERELGETQYF; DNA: TGTGCCAGCAGCCAAGAACGGGAGTTGGGGGAGACCCAGTACTTC
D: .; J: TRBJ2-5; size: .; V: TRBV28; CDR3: CTSTLGGGGSKETQYF; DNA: TGTACCAGCACCCTAGGAGGGGGAGGGTCCAAAGAGACCCAGTACTTC
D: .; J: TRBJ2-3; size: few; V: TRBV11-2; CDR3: CASSLAQVPDTQYF; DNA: TGTGCCAGCAGCTTGGCCCAGGTTCCCGATACGCAGTATTTT
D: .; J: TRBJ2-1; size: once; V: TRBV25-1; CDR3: CASSDWRGPSSYNEQFF; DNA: TGTGCCAGCAGTGATTGGCGGGGTCCGAGCTCCTACAATGAGCAGTTCTTC
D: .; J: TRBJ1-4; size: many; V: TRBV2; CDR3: CAGRGGRNEKLFF; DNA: TGTGCCGGCCGGGGGGGTCGTAATGAAAAACTGTTTTTT
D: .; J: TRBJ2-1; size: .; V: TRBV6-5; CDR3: CASRRGFRNEQFF; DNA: TGTGCCAGCAGAAGGGGGTTTCGGAATGAGCAGTTCTTC
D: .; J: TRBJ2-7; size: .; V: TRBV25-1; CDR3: CASSADPRKQYF; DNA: TGTGCCAGCAGTGCCGACCCGAGGAAGCAGTACTTC
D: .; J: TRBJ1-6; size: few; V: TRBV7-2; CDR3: CASSLDTGNSPLHF; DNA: TGTGCCAGCAGCTTAGACACTGGGAATTCACCCCTCCACTTT
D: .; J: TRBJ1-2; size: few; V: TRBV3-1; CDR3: CASSPPGLYYGYTF; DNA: TGTGCCAGCAGCCCCCCCGGGCTCTACTATGGCTACACCTTC
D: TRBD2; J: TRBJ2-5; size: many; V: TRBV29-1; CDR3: CSSGGVQETQYF; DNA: TGCAGCTCGGGGGGAGTACAAGAGACCCAGTACTTC
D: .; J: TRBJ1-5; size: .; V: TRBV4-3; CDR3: CASSQSPGKDQPQHF; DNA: TGCGCCAGCAGCCAAAGCCCAGGCAAGGATCAGCCCCAGCATTTT
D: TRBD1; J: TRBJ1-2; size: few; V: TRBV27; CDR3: CASSQGQGIGGYTF; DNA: TGTGCCAGCAGTCAGGGACAGGGGATCGGTGGCTACACCTTC
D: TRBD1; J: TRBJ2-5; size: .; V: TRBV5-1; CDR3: CASRPNGTVYQETQYF; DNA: TGCGCCAGCAGACCAAACGGGACAGTCTACCAAGAGACCCAGTACTTC
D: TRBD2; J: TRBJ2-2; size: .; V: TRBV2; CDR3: CASGGRADTGELFF; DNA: TGTGCCAGTGGCGGGAGAGCGGACACCGGGGAGCTGTTTTTT